Below, 9 T cell receptor beta chains from the same sample are listed, as sequenced in a study of shared clonotypes between healthy human individuals. Here immunoSEQ multiplex PCR was the method, and the copy in TCRdb shows in-frame clones only, minus some. The sample holds roughly 1 million clones, 75% to 80% seen once. The sequencing input was memory CD4+ T cells from PBMCs. This sample's subset: CD45RA-negative fraction. The receptors stem from a man aged 18 to 29 in good health. Some clones in this sample may be carry-over from other donors' samples.

The CDR3 region has the DNA TGCAGTGCTAGGGCCGAAAAACTGTTTTTT. This gives the protein CSARAEKLFF. This chain links TRBV20-1 with TRBJ1-4; D remains ambiguous. The germline V gene has CDR1 DFQATT and CDR2 SNEGSKA (reference sequence). The CDR3 contains 10 residues. Trimming removed 3 bases at V and 8 bases at J, with 4 bases between.

The rearrangement links TRBV5-6 to TRBJ2-5; 11 nucleotides match TRBD2. Germline trimming cut 0 bases from V and 5 bases from J; bases unmatched to any gene: 9. Germline loops: CDR1 SGHDT, CDR2 YYEEEE. This CDR3 has 17 residues. The chain's CDR3 is CASSLARVAGGQETQYF. CDR3 DNA sequence: TGTGCCAGCAGCTTGGCCAGGGTAGCGGGAGGGCAGGAGACCCAGTACTTC.

This chain uses TRBV19 with TRBJ2-7; 10 bases match TRBD2. This CDR3 is built from 14 residues. Trimming removed 9 bases from V and 2 bases from J; junction bases left unmatched: 7. Per germline, CDR1 LNHDA and CDR2 SQIVND (reference sequence). In DNA, the CDR3 is TGTGCCAGCAGCGGGCTAGCGGGAGCCTACGAGCAGTACTTC. This encodes CASSGLAGAYEQYF.

Concerning this clone itself: The sample holds other DNA sequences that translate to the same CDR3. The chain employs TRBV2 and TRBJ2-1; tentative D call: TRBD2 (5 bases). Germline CDR1 and CDR2: SNHLY and FYNNEI. The V end lost 6 bases, the J end lost 4 bases, and 10 bases lay between the germline ends. There are 13 residues in the CDR3. The CDR3 coding sequence is TGTGCCAGCAGGCCGGGGAGTTACAATGAGCAGTTCTTC. Translating it yields CASRPGSYNEQFF.

V is TRBV29-1 and J is TRBJ2-3; D is perhaps TRBD2 (5 bases). The CDR3 totals 13 residues. V lost 4 bases and J 5 bases, leaving 13 bases between the germline ends. Germline CDR1 reads SQVTM; CDR2 reads ANQGSEA. CDR3: CSVGELSVDTQYF. The CDR3 DNA is TGCAGCGTTGGGGAGCTTAGTGTAGATACGCAGTATTTT.

This chain links TRBV4-3 with TRBJ1-2; no reliable D call. The germline CDR1 and CDR2 sequences are LGHNA and YSLEER. The CDR3 extends over 13 amino acids. The V end lost 4 bases, the J end lost 2 bases, and 8 bases lay between the germline ends. The DNA for the CDR3 is TGCGCCAGCAGCCGGACGGACAACTATGGCTACACCTTC. Protein product: CASSRTDNYGYTF.

The chain recombines TRBV19 with TRBJ1-1; a possible D gene is TRBD1 (5 bases). The CDR3 contains 15 residues. Trimming removed 5 bases from V and 2 bases from J, with 15 bases in between. Germline V gene sequence: CDR1 LNHDA, CDR2 SQIVND (reference sequence). CDR3 nucleotides: TGTGCCAGTAGTCGTGGGACCAACCTCAACACTGAAGCTTTCTTT. Its translation is CASSRGTNLNTEAFF.

The rearrangement joins TRBV9 to TRBJ2-7; 8 positions agree with TRBD1. J gave up 1 base and V 2 bases, and 8 bases lay outside the gene matches. Germline loops: CDR1 SGDLS, CDR2 YYNGEE. The CDR3 runs 16 residues. This CDR3 reads CASSVLGQGASYEQYF. DNA for the CDR3: TGTGCCAGCAGCGTTTTGGGGCAGGGGGCTTCCTACGAGCAGTACTTC. Filled out from reference TRBV9 and TRBJ2-7, the complete variable domain reads DSGVTQTPKHLITATGQRVTLRCSPRSGDLSVYWYQQSLDQGLQFLIQYYNGEERAKGNILERFSAQQFPDLHSELNLSSLELGDSALYFCASSVLGQGASYEQYFGPGTRLTVT.

The chain links TRBV6-1 to TRBJ1-5; D might be TRBD1 (5 bases). The V gene lost 6 bases and the J gene lost 6 bases, with 15 bases spanning the gap. Germline loops: CDR1 MNHNS, CDR2 SASEGT. There are 14 residues in the CDR3. The DNA of the CDR3 is TGTGCCAGCAGGGTAGGGGAGCGGGGTCAGCCCCAGCATTTT. Translating it yields CASRVGERGQPQHF.